These 25 T cell receptor beta chains originate from one sample sequenced in a study of cytotoxic CD8 clonotypes in ibrutinib-treated CLL. Clones were read by immunoSEQ multiplex PCR, and TCRdb kept only the in-frame ones, dropping some. This repertoire shows 200,000 to 250,000 clones, 79% found once; its top ten account for over 10%. The sequences come from PBMCs, collected after 12 months of ibrutinib treatment. These receptors were taken from a human donor with chronic lymphocytic leukemia.

The rearrangement joins TRBV7-6 to TRBJ2-3; 11 bases are shared with TRBD2. CDR1 is SGHVS, CDR2 FNYEAQ, per germline. J was trimmed by 1 base and V by 3 bases; bases with no gene match: 9. CDR3 length: 18 residues. Here the CDR3 reads CASSFHSGGAWGTDTQYF. The DNA of the CDR3 is TGTGCCAGCAGCTTTCATAGCGGGGGGGCGTGGGGCACAGATACGCAGTATTTT.

This chain joins TRBV11-2 and TRBJ2-2; D may be TRBD1 (5 bases). CDR1 and CDR2 (germline): SGHAT, FQNNGV. Trimming stripped 4 bases from V and 6 bases from J, with 12 bases between. CDR3 length equals 14 residues. The CDR3 protein is CASSSTVTPGELFF. The CDR3 nucleotides are TGTGCCAGCAGCTCGACAGTAACTCCCGGGGAGCTGTTTTTT.

This clone was detected only once. V is TRBV7-8 and J is TRBJ2-7; D is unclear. The CDR3 loop spans 14 amino acids. Trimming shortened V by 1 base and J by 7 bases, and 14 bases separated the two germline ends. Germline CDR1 and CDR2: SGHVS and FQNEAQ. DNA for the CDR3: TGTGCCAGCAGCTTAGTGGTCGTACTTGGGGAGCAGTACTTC. Translated, it gives CASSLVVVLGEQYF.

The CDR3 sequence is CASSLSGENYNEQFF. The CDR3 DNA reads as TGCGCCAGCAGCTTGTCTGGGGAAAACTACAATGAGCAGTTCTTC. This chain connects TRBV5-1 to TRBJ2-1, with D uncertain. Germline CDR1 is SGHRS and CDR2 is YFSETQ. V was cut by 1 base and J by 3 bases, with 11 bases left in between. CDR3 length: 15 amino acids.

The V call is TRBV18, the J call TRBJ1-1; D ambiguous. The V and J ends lost 2 bases and 2 bases respectively, with 9 bases between them. CDR1 is KGHSH and CDR2 is LQKENI in the germline V gene. The CDR3 spans 14 residues. CDR3 DNA: TGTGCCAGCTCACCAGTATCACTTAACACTGAAGCTTTCTTT. Translating gives CASSPVSLNTEAFF. The full variable domain, with the rest looked up from reference TRBV18 and TRBJ1-1, is NAGVMQNPRHLVRRRGQEARLRCSPMKGHSHVYWYRQLPEEGLKFMVYLQKENIIDESGMPKERFSAEFPKEGPSILRIQQVVRGDSAAYFCASSPVSLNTEAFFGQGTRLTVV.

This clone was picked up one time. The genes are TRBV29-1 and TRBJ2-5; D may be TRBD2 (5 bases). CDR1 and CDR2 (germline): SQVTM, ANQGSEA. The CDR3 is 12 amino acids. Trimming left V 1 base short and J 10 bases short, with 13 bases between. The CDR3 nucleotides read TGCAGCGTTGAAGTAGAAATAGCGATCCAGTACTTC. It codes for CSVEVEIAIQYF.

The V and J genes are TRBV19 and TRBJ1-2; weak D call: TRBD1 (6 bases). CDR3 length: 16 amino acids. Germline V lookup: CDR1 LNHDA, CDR2 SQIVND (reference sequence). V lost 2 bases, J lost 8 bases, and 21 bases lay in between. Here the CDR3 reads CASSILTSGQYLGYTF. CDR3 DNA: TGTGCCAGTAGTATATTGACGTCGGGACAATATCTAGGCTACACCTTC.

This clone was recorded a few times. This chain links TRBV5-1 with TRBJ2-7; weak D call: TRBD2 (5 bases). The CDR3 sequence is 15 residues long. CDR1 and CDR2 (germline): SGHRS, YFSETQ. Trimming pared 0 bases from V and 6 bases from J, leaving 16 bases between. Here the CDR3 reads CASSLDGVTRGEQYF. CDR3 nucleotides: TGCGCCAGCAGCTTGGACGGGGTCACGCGAGGCGAGCAGTACTTC.

The chain uses TRBV19 and TRBJ2-5; D gene unclear. Germline CDR1 LNHDA, CDR2 SQIVND (reference sequence). The CDR3 length is 13 residues. Deletions cut 3 bases from V and 3 bases from J, with 8 bases between. The CDR3 reads CASSIRLKETQYF. The CDR3 region has the DNA TGTGCCAGTAGTATTAGGTTGAAAGAGACCCAGTACTTC.

The chain recombines TRBV4-1 with TRBJ2-5; TRBD2 aligns across 9 bases. This CDR3 has 17 amino acids. Germline lookup yields CDR1 MGHRA and CDR2 YSYEKL. J lost 1 base, V lost 0 bases, and 6 bases had no gene match. The chain's CDR3 is CASSQEVRGLAQETQYF. The CDR3 bases are TGCGCCAGCAGCCAAGAAGTTAGGGGACTAGCCCAAGAGACCCAGTACTTC.

The chain links TRBV11-2 to TRBJ2-7; possible D gene TRBD1, 5 bases. This CDR3 comprises 14 residues. V was shortened by 6 bases and J by 1 base, with 13 bases between the two germline ends. Germline V gene lookup returns CDR1 SGHAT and CDR2 FQNNGV. CDR3 sequence (DNA): TGTGCCAGCAGAACCCCCCGACAGTCCTACGAGCAGTACTTC. Protein sequence: CASRTPRQSYEQYF.

In nucleotides, the CDR3 is TGCAGCGCCAGGGGAACTTCCTACGAGCAGTACTTC. It yields the protein CSARGTSYEQYF. The rearrangement uses TRBV29-1 and TRBJ2-7, with TRBD1 as a possible D gene (6 bases). Trimming left V 7 bases short and J 1 base short, with 11 bases between. The germline gives CDR1 SQVTM, CDR2 ANQGSEA. The CDR3 consists of 12 residues.

The chain uses TRBV19 and TRBJ2-2, with D unclear. Deletions cut 6 bases from V and 5 bases from J, with 10 bases between. The CDR3 covers 13 residues. Germline CDR1 LNHDA, CDR2 SQIVND (reference sequence). CDR3 bases: TGTGCCAGTAGACGAACAACAACCGGGGAGCTGTTTTTT. Translated, it gives CASRRTTTGELFF. The full variable domain, rest sourced from reference TRBV19 and TRBJ2-2, is DGGITQSPKYLFRKEGQNVTLSCEQNLNHDAMYWYRQDPGQGLRLIYYSQIVNDFQKGDIAEGYSVSREKKESFPLTVTSAQKNPTAFYLCASRRTTTGELFFGEGSRLTVL.

This clone showed up just once. The chain uses TRBV28 and TRBJ1-2; 7 bases match TRBD1. Per the germline V gene, CDR1 is MDHEN and CDR2 is SYDVKM. The CDR3 is 14 residues long. Trimming at V came to 2 bases and at J to 2 bases, leaving 2 bases not matched to a gene. Written as DNA, the CDR3 is TGTGCCAGCAGTTTAGGGGACAGAAACTATGGCTACACCTTC. Amino acids: CASSLGDRNYGYTF.

This clone came up a few times. This chain uses TRBV18 with TRBJ1-5, with D unresolved. The CDR3 consists of 15 residues. The germline CDR1 and CDR2 sequences are KGHSH and LQKENI. The V end lost 3 bases, the J end lost 11 bases, and 20 bases lay between the germline ends. CDR3 sequence reads: CASSPGSRDLVTQHF. CDR3 coding DNA: TGTGCCAGCTCACCCGGGTCCCGCGACCTGGTGACCCAGCATTTT.

The CDR3 nucleotides are TGTGCCAGCAGCTTACAGGGATCGGGGGTACTTGGCTACACCTTC. Translation: CASSLQGSGVLGYTF. The rearrangement joins TRBV7-2 to TRBJ1-2; weak D call: TRBD1 (5 bases). The length of the CDR3 is 15 residues. V dropped 2 bases and J dropped 7 bases, with 17 bases sitting between them. Germline lookup yields CDR1 SGHTA and CDR2 FQGNSA.

The rearrangement links TRBV19 to TRBJ2-2, with no clear D. The CDR3 runs to 14 residues. CDR1 and CDR2 from the germline V gene are LNHDA and SQIVND (reference sequence). The germline V and J ends were trimmed by 5 bases and 1 base, with 8 bases remaining between them. DNA for the CDR3: TGTGCCAGTAGTCCGCAGCGGAACACCGGGGAGCTGTTTTTT. This gives the protein CASSPQRNTGELFF.

This rearrangement joins TRBV27 to TRBJ2-3; 7 nucleotides align to TRBD2. The CDR3 contains 15 residues. V shed 4 bases and J 4 bases; nucleotides not matched to a gene: 8. Per the germline V gene, CDR1 is MNHEY and CDR2 is SMNVEV (reference sequence). The CDR3 DNA follows: TGTGCCAGCAGTTCCGCGACTAGCAATTCAGATACGCAGTATTTT. Protein: CASSSATSNSDTQYF.

The CDR3 nucleotides read TGTGCCAGCAGCTTATCAGGGAACTATGGCTACACCTTC. Translated: CASSLSGNYGYTF. The V call is TRBV13, the J call TRBJ1-2; the D gene is possibly TRBD1 (5 bases). Trimming shortened V by 2 bases and J by 2 bases, and 6 bases separated the two germline ends. The CDR3 has 13 amino acids. Germline CDR1 and CDR2: PRHDT and FYEKMQ (reference sequence).

V gene TRBV11-2 combines with J gene TRBJ2-1; no reliable D call. Germline values: CDR1 SGHAT, CDR2 FQNNGV. Between the trimmed V and J ends, which lost 8 bases and 6 bases, there was a span of 8 bases. This CDR3 contains 11 residues. CDR3 sequence reads: CASGMVNEQFF. CDR3 bases: TGTGCCAGCGGGATGGTCAATGAGCAGTTCTTC. Drawing the rest from reference TRBV11-2 and TRBJ2-1, the complete variable domain is EAGVAQSPRYKIIEKRQSVAFWCNPISGHATLYWYQQILGQGPKLLIQFQNNGVVDDSQLPKDRFSAERLKGVDSTLKIQPAKLEDSAVYLCASGMVNEQFFGPGTRLTVL.

V usage is TRBV30 and J usage is TRBJ1-2, with D tentatively TRBD1 (6 bases). Trimming removed 2 bases at V and 8 bases at J, with 18 bases between. Germline CDR1 and CDR2: GTSNPN and SVGIG (reference sequence). The CDR3 runs to 14 residues. CDR3 nucleotides: TGTGCCTGGAGTACCGACCACAGGGCAGGCGGCTACACCTTC. Amino acid sequence: CAWSTDHRAGGYTF.

The chain combines TRBV9 with TRBJ2-6; possible D gene TRBD2, 6 bases. V was shortened by 4 bases and J by 0 bases, with 11 bases between the two germline ends. CDR3 length: 16 residues. Germline CDR1 reads SGDLS; CDR2 reads YYNGEE. The CDR3 coding sequence is TGTGCCAGCAGCCCTCGGGAGATCTCTGGGGCCAACGTCCTGACTTTC. It translates to CASSPREISGANVLTF.

This rearrangement joins TRBV4-1 to TRBJ2-3; D gene ambiguous. The CDR3 has 16 amino acids. Trimming left V 4 bases short and J 2 bases short, with 16 bases between. Germline assignment: CDR1 MGHRA and CDR2 YSYEKL. CDR3 nucleotide sequence: TGCGCCAGCAGCCCAAAGACCTTCGGAACCACAGATACGCAGTATTTT. This codes for CASSPKTFGTTDTQYF.

This chain joins TRBV5-4 and TRBJ2-7, with D possibly TRBD2 on 6 matching bases. The germline V gene has CDR1 SGHNT and CDR2 YYREEE (reference sequence). V shed 4 bases and J shed 2 bases, with 16 bases lying between them. This CDR3 has 15 amino acids. CDR3 sequence (DNA): TGTGCCAGCAGCGCGGGGAACTTCTTCGCCTACGAGCAGTACTTC. Encoded protein: CASSAGNFFAYEQYF. Filled out from reference TRBV5-4 and TRBJ2-7, the complete variable domain reads ETGVTQSPTHLIKTRGQQVTLRCSSQSGHNTVSWYQQALGQGPQFIFQYYREEENGRGNFPPRFSGLQFPNYSSELNVNALELDDSALYLCASSAGNFFAYEQYFGPGTRLTVT.

The V and J genes are TRBV18 and TRBJ1-2; possibly TRBD1 for D (6 bases). Germline V CDR1 and CDR2: KGHSH, LQKENI. V was trimmed by 4 bases and J by 0 bases, leaving 9 bases between them. The CDR3 loop spans 14 amino acids. CDR3 in DNA: TGTGCCAGCTCACTTGGACAGTCTAACTATGGCTACACCTTC. It is translated as CASSLGQSNYGYTF.